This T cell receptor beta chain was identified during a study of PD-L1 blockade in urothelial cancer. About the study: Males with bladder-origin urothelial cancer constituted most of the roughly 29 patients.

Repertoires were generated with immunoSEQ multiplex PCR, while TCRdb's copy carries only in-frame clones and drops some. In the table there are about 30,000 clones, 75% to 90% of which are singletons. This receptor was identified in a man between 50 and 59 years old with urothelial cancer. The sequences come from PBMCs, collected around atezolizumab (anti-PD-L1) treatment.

CDR3 residues: CASSSLGVRDRQRVTQYF. CDR3 DNA sequence: TGTGCCAGCAGCTCGCTTGGGGTCCGGGACAGACAACGCGTGACCCAGTACTTC. The V and J genes are TRBV7-9 and TRBJ2-5; 7 bases match TRBD1. The CDR3 is made up of 18 amino acids. Losses at the gene ends were 4 bases for V and 7 bases for J; bases not matched to a gene: 21. Germline assignment: CDR1 SEHNR and CDR2 FQNEAQ (reference sequence).